Each of the 4 T cell receptor beta chains below was sequenced from the same sample in a study of STAT5B mutations in CD4+ large granular lymphocyte leukemia. The assay was immunoSEQ multiplex PCR, and TCRdb's table has in-frame clones only and misses some. This sample has 30,000 to 40,000 clones; around 75% occur once, and the top ten carry 0.45% to 0.55%. Sequenced material: CD4+ T cells from blood buffy coats. The receptors originated from a human donor in good health.

The chain is built from TRBV20-1 and TRBJ2-5; D remains ambiguous. Germline V lookup: CDR1 DFQATT, CDR2 SNEGSKA (reference sequence). The CDR3 contains 11 residues. Trimming shortened V by 5 bases and J by 5 bases, and 9 bases separated the two germline ends. CDR3 region: CSAPREETQYF. In nucleotides, the CDR3 is TGCAGTGCTCCGAGAGAGGAGACCCAGTACTTC.

The table lists this clone with a few counts. The chain links TRBV30 to TRBJ1-4, with D possibly TRBD1 on 5 matching bases. The V and J ends lost 0 bases and 7 bases respectively, with 12 bases between them. The germline CDR1 and CDR2 sequences are GTSNPN and SVGIG (reference sequence). The CDR3 runs to 14 residues. The CDR3 loop is CAWSVAGLIEKLFF. The CDR3 nucleotides are TGTGCCTGGAGTGTGGCAGGGCTTATTGAAAAACTGTTTTTT.

The rearrangement uses TRBV7-2 and TRBJ2-3; either TRBD1 or TRBD2 may fit D (5 bases each). CDR1 is SGHTA and CDR2 is FQGNSA in the germline V gene. CDR3 size: 15 residues. V was pared by 4 bases and J by 5 bases, with 16 bases between. Here the CDR3 DNA reads TGTGCCAGCAGCTGGGCCGGGACGTCAGTAGATACGCAGTATTTT. Its protein product is CASSWAGTSVDTQYF.

This clone was seen a few times. The chain is built from TRBV11-1 and TRBJ2-7; 7 positions agree with TRBD1. This CDR3 is built from 15 residues. Per germline, CDR1 SGHAT and CDR2 FQDESV (reference sequence). The ends lost 0 bases at V and 2 bases at J; junction bases unmatched: 4. The CDR3 DNA reads TGTGCCAGCAGCTTAGCTATGACAGGGACCTACGAGCAGTACTTC. Amino acids: CASSLAMTGTYEQYF.